The present TCR beta chain was sequenced within a study of T cells after posttransplantation cyclophosphamide. Here immunoSEQ multiplex PCR was the method, and the copy in TCRdb shows in-frame clones only, minus some. The profile covers approximately 7,100 clones, none occurring a single time. General study findings and limits: Recipient CMV seropositivity and CMV reactivation strongly tracked TRB clonality.

Trimming left V 6 bases short and J 4 bases short, with 18 bases between. This CDR3 contains 15 residues. CDR1 MNHEY and CDR2 SVGEGT come from the germline V gene. This clone was detected ten times or more. Its antigen is as yet unknown. A marrow graft followed busulfan-fludarabine conditioning, with cyclophosphamide on days +3 and +4. The material sequenced was PBMCs, taken 94 days after allogeneic stem cell transplant with posttransplant cyclophosphamide. This receptor was taken from a female patient in her 60s who received an allogeneic stem cell transplant from an unrelated donor, was CMV-positive, and had acute GVHD only. T cells may partly derive from the graft donor. This chain links TRBV6-2 or TRBV6-3 with TRBJ1-1, with a tentative D call TRBD1 (6 bases). CDR3 coding DNA: TGTGCCAGCAGCCCTCCCACCAGGGGATCCACTGAAGCTTTCTTT. Translated, it gives CASSPPTRGSTEAFF.